This T cell receptor beta chain originates from a study of blood T cells in healthy people across ages. The CDR3 runs 16 residues. Germline CDR1 is MDHEN and CDR2 is SYDVKM. Trimming left V 7 bases short and J 0 bases short, with 13 bases between. Findings of the study overall: Expanded clonotype shifts may have been confounded, as the donors had an unknown CMV status.

Using a J-beta primer mix together with a sample-barcoded 5' primer, a second PCR was run for about 6 to 12 cycles. TCRdb reprocessed the 5' RACE reads via MiXCR and lists one record per CDR3 protein. The table shows 600,000 to 650,000 distinct CDR3 sequences, with approximately 59% occurring only once. Notes on this clonotype: Antigen unknown.

Ranging in age from roughly 6 to 100, the donors were healthy Caucasian individuals from Russia. Each donor supplied ten milliliters of peripheral blood. V usage is TRBV28 and J usage is TRBJ2-6; D unclear. The origin of this receptor is a man aged 55 to 70 in good health. The sequenced material came from blood. The CDR3 DNA is TGTGCCAGCACCAGCCCCCGTACCTCTGGGGCCAACGTCCTGACTTTC. Translated: CASTSPRTSGANVLTF.